The present entry profiles one T cell receptor (beta chain) with its context. In this sample, this clonotype turned up once. Its antigen is still unknown. Its ends do not fully match the called genes, so a read error is possible. These data belong to a study of blood T cells in healthy people across ages (dated by TCRdb to about 2015). Regarding the study in general: In model experiments, template switching captured about one uniquely barcoded TCR beta cDNA molecule for every two T cells. Age-related changes in TCR beta repertoire diversity were measured in the study by deep sequencing normalized with unique cDNA molecular identifiers. The donors were split into four age groups: young (average 16 years), middle-aged (about 40), aged (more than 60) and long-lived (about 74). To avoid experimental bias, donors of different ages were distributed randomly across sequencing lanes. Two additional independent replicas of 1 million unique cDNA reads from the same blood draw were analyzed for two donors (one aged 18 to 30 and one aged 80 or older). What the research found in general, with its limitations: Because the CMV infection status of the donors was unknown, age-related changes in expanded clonotypes may potentially have been confounded. Compared with the aged group, the long-lived group had more naive CD4+ T cells, fewer expanded clones and increased TCR diversity, suggesting age selection. Estimates of total diversity from one million sequenced T cells were regarded as lower bounds and underestimates. Conclusive comparison of naive and antigen-experienced compartments was prevented by the profiling of bulk unsorted PBMCs. As age increased, observed TCR beta diversity per million T cells dropped in a roughly linear way, and a significant reduction was already evident by age around 41. The percentage of naive T cells measured by flow cytometry correlated strongly with observed TCR beta diversity.

From cysteine to phenylalanine, the CDR3 is 12 amino acids long. The CDR3 DNA has 36 bases and is translated from base 1. CDR1 and CDR2 (DFQATT, SNEGSKA) derive from the germline V gene (reference sequence). The library relied on 5' RACE. The reads were generated on an Illumina HiSeq 2500. A second roughly 7 to 11 cycle PCR used a sample-barcoded 5' primer and a J-beta primer mix. A template-switch 5' adaptor carrying 12 random nucleotides introduced a unique molecular identifier onto each TCR beta cDNA molecule. Each sample yielded at least 2.5 million CDR3-containing paired-end reads. All of the RNA was converted into first-strand cDNA using the Mint cDNA synthesis kit, with a TRBC-specific oligonucleotide serving as the primer. After uracil-DNA glycosylase treatment, a first 18-cycle PCR used universal primers M1SS and BC2_uni_R on all cDNA. The authors' pipeline ran thus. For normalization, 1 million high-quality reads were randomly selected from each sample, with every read carrying a distinct molecular identifier. Reads with shared molecular identifiers were discarded instead of being binned into consensus sequences. MiTCR, with a Q25 quality threshold and the strictest error-elimination algorithm, was used for CDR3 identification, clonotype clustering and error correction. A nonparametric unseen species model with Euler transformation was used to estimate a lower bound on total TCR beta diversity. TCRdb cleaned the public reads at Q25 with fastp, built clones with MiXCR and kept in-frame beta chains. Every distinct CDR3 protein forms one entry, paired with its most common genes and DNA. These V and J calls derive from TCRdb rather than the authors' analysis. The sample profile shows some 1.1 million distinct CDR3 sequences; about two fifths of them were found once. Under 15% of the sample is in the top ten clones.

The donors were roughly 39 Caucasian individuals from Russia, aged about 6 to 100 years, who were systemically healthy. About 9.1 milliliters of peripheral blood were collected from each donor into EDTA-treated Vacutainer tubes. Ficoll-Paque density-gradient centrifugation was used to isolate PBMCs, with at least 6 million per sample. Trizol reagent was used to extract total RNA from PBMCs, with at least 5.5 micrograms per sample. Naive CD45RAhigh/CD27high T cell percentages were measured by flow cytometry on a PBMC aliquot from every donor. The sequence is built from TRBV20-1 and TRBJ1-5; TRBD1 is a possible D gene, resting on 5 matching bases. This sequence was found in a man in his late teens or twenties in good health. The sample taken for sequencing was blood. In nucleotide form, the sequence is TGCAGGGCTAGGGGCGTTGATCAGCCCCAGCATTTT. The encoded protein is CRARGVDQPQHF.